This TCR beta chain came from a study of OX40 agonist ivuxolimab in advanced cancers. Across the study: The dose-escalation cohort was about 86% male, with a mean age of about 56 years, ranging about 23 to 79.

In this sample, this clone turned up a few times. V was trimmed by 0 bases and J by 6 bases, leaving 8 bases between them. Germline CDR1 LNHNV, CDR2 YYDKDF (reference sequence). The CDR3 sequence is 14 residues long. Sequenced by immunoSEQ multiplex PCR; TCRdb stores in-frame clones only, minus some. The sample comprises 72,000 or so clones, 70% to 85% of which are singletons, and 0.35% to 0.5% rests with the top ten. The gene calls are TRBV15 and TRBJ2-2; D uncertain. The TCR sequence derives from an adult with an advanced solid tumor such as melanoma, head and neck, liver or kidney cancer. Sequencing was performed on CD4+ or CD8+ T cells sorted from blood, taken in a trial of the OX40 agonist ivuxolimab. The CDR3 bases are TGTGCCACCAGCAGAGATCTCAACCCCGGGGAGCTGTTTTTT. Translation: CATSRDLNPGELFF. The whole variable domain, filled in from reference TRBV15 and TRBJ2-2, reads DAMVIQNPRYQVTQFGKPVTLSCSQTLNHNVMYWYQQKSSQAPKLLFHYYDKDFNNEADTPDNFQSRRPNTSFCFLDIRSPGLGDTAMYLCATSRDLNPGELFFGEGSRLTVL.